The sequence of this T cell receptor beta chain was determined in a study of blood T cell repertoires in COVID-19. In the study overall: The origin of the acute and convalescent COVID-19 samples was the United States, Italy and Spain. Nucleic acid was either cDNA or gDNA, and it came from T cells, B-cell-depleted T cells, or PBMCs.

The CDR3 totals 14 residues. CDR1 MNHEY and CDR2 SVGAGI come from the germline V gene. V was pared by 5 bases and J by 6 bases, with 7 bases of the junction left unmatched. As processed by the authors: Using reference gene primer amplification, nucleated cell counts were estimated. Sequenced by immunoSEQ multiplex PCR; TCRdb stores in-frame clones only, minus some. D and trimming come from the DNA, and the V and J calls and clone size come from that table. The repertoire holds a few hundred thousand clones, roughly 80% seen once, with over 9.5% in the top ten. The receptor comes from a woman aged 80 or over with acute or convalescent COVID-19. The specimen was peripheral blood. V and J are TRBV6-5 and TRBJ1-1, with 9 positions matching TRBD1. CDR3 bases: TGTGCCAGCAGTCGGGACAGGGAAATTCCTGAAGCTTTCTTT. Translated: CASSRDREIPEAFF.